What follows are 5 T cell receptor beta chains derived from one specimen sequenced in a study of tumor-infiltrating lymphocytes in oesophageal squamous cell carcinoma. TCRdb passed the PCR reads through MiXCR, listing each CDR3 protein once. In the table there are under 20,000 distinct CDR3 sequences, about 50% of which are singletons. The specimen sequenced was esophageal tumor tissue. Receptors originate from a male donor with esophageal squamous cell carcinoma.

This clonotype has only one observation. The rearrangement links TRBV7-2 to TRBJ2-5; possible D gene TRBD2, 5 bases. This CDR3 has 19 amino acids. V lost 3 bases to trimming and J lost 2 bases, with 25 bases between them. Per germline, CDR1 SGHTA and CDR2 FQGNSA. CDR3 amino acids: CASSFPPRGRGNRQETQYF. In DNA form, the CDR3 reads TGTGCCAGCAGCTTCCCCCCGCGTGGTAGAGGGAACCGTCAAGAGACCCAGTACTTC.

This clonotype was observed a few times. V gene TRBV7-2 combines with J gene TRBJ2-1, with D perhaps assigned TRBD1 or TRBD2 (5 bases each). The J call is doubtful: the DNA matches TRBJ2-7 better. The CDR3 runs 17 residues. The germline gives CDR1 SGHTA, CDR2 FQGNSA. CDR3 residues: CASSLGGTHLPSYEQYF. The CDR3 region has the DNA TGTGCCAGCAGCTTAGGTGGGACCCACCTACCCAGCTACGAGCAGTACTTC.

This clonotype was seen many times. The DNA for the CDR3 is TGCGCCAGCAGCTTGGTGTCAGGGGGCCAGAATTTTAACACTGAAGCTTTCTTT. It codes for CASSLVSGGQNFNTEAFF. V usage is TRBV5-1 and J usage is TRBJ1-1, with 8 bases fitting TRBD1. This CDR3 has 18 amino acids. The germline CDR1 and CDR2 sequences are SGHRS and YFSETQ. The J segment lost 2 bases and the V segment lost 0 bases, leaving 12 bases of the junction unmatched.

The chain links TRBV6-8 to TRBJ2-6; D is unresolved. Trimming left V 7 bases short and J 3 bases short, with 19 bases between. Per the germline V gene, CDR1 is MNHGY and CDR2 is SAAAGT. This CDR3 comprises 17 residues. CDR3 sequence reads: CASKRQVLISGANVLTF. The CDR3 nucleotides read TGTGCCAGCAAGAGGCAGGTCCTCATCAGTGGGGCCAACGTCCTGACTTTC.

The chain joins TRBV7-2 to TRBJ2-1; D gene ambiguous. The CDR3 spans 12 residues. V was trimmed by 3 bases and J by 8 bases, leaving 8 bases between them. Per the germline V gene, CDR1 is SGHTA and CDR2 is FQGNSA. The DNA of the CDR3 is TGTGCCAGCAGCTTCCGAGGCGATGAGCAGTTCTTC. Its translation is CASSFRGDEQFF.